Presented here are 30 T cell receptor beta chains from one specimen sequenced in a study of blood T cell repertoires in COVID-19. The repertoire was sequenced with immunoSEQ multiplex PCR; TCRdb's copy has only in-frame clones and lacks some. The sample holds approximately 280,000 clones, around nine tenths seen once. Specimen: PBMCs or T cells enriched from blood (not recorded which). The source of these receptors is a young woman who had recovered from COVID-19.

The CDR3 DNA sequence: TGTGCCAGTAGTATGGCCGGGACAGGGACTCCCGCCCCCTATGGCTACACCTTC. Its translation is CASSMAGTGTPAPYGYTF. V and J are TRBV19 and TRBJ1-2, with TRBD1 matching 9 bases. The ends lost 3 bases at V and 4 bases at J; junction bases unmatched: 15. Per germline, CDR1 LNHDA and CDR2 SQIVND (reference sequence). This CDR3 comprises 18 residues. Combining the CDR3 with reference TRBV19 and TRBJ1-2 gives the whole variable domain DGGITQSPKYLFRKEGQNVTLSCEQNLNHDAMYWYRQDPGQGLRLIYYSQIVNDFQKGDIAEGYSVSREKKESFPLTVTSAQKNPTAFYLCASSMAGTGTPAPYGYTFGSGTRLTVV.

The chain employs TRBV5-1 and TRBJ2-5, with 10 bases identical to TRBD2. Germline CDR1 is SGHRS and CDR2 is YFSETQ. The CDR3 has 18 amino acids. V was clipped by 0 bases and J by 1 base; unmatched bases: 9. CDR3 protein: CASSLAAAGGQSQETQYF. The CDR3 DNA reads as TGCGCCAGCAGCTTGGCCGCAGCGGGGGGGCAGAGCCAAGAGACCCAGTACTTC.

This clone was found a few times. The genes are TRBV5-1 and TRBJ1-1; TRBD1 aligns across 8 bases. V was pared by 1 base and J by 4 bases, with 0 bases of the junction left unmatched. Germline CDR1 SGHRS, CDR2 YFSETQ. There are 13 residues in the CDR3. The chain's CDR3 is CASSLTGGTEAFF. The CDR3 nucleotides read TGCGCCAGCAGCTTGACAGGGGGCACTGAAGCTTTCTTT.

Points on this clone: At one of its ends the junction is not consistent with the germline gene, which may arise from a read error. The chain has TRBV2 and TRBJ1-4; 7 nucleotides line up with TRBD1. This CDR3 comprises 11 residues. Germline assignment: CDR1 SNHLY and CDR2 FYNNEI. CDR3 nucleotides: TGTGCCAGCAGCCCAGAGGGGACAGCCCTTTTT. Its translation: CASSPEGTALF.

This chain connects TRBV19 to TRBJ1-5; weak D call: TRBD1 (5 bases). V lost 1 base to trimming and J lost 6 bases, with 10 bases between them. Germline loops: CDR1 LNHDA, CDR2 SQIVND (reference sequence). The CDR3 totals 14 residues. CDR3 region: CASSIGGEAQPQHF. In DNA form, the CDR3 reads TGTGCCAGTAGTATAGGGGGGGAGGCTCAGCCCCAGCATTTT.

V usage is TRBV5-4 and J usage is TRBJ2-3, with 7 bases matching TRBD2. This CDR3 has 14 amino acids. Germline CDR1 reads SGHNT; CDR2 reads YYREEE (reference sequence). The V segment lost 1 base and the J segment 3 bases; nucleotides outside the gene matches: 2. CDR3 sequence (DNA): TGTGCCAGCAGCTTGCAGCGGGGAACAGATACGCAGTATTTT. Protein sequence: CASSLQRGTDTQYF.

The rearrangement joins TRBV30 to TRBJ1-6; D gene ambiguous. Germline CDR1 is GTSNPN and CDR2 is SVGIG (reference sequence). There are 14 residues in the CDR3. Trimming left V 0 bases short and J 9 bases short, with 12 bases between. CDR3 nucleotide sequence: TGTGCCTGGAGTGTACGAGGAGGGAGTTCACCCCTCCACTTT. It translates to CAWSVRGGSSPLHF. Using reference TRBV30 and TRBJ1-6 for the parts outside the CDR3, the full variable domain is SQTIHQWPATLVQPVGSPLSLECTVEGTSNPNLYWYRQAAGRGLQLLFYSVGIGQISSEVPQNLSASRPQDRQFILSSKKLLLSDSGFYLCAWSVRGGSSPLHFGNGTRLTVT.

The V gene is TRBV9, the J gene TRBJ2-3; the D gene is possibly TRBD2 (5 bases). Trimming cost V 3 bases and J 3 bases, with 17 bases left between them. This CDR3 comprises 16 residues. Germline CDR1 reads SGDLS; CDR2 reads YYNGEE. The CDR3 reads CASSAPLGPWTDTQYF. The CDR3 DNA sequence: TGTGCCAGCAGCGCCCCACTAGGACCATGGACAGATACGCAGTATTTT.

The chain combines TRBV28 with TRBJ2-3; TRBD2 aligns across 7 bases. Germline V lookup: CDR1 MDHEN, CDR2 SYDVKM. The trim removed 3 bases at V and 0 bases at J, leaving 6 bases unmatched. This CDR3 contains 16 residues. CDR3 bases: TGTGCCAGCAGTTTGCTTAGCGGGTATAGCACAGATACGCAGTATTTT. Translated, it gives CASSLLSGYSTDTQYF.

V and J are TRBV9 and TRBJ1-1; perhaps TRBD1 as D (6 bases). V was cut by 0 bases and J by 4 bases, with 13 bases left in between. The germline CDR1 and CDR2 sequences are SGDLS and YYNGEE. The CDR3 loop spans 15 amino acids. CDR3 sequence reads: CASSVGGGEGTEAFF. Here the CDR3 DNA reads TGTGCCAGCAGCGTAGGTGGGGGCGAGGGCACTGAAGCTTTCTTT.

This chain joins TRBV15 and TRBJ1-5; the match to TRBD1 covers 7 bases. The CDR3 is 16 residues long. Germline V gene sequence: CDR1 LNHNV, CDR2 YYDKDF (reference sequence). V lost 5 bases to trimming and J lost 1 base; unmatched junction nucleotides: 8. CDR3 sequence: CATSRTGGGSNQPQHF. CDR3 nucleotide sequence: TGTGCCACCAGCCGGACAGGAGGTGGGAGCAATCAGCCCCAGCATTTT.

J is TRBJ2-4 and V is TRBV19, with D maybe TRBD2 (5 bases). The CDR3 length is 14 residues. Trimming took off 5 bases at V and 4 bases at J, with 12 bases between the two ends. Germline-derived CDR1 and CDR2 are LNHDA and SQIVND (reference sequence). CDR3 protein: CASSSLREKNIQYF. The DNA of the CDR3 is TGTGCCAGTAGTTCTTTGAGGGAGAAAAACATTCAGTACTTC.

CDR3 loop: CASSPPVQGNNEQFF. CDR3 DNA sequence: TGTGCCAGCAGCCCACCGGTGCAGGGGAACAATGAGCAGTTCTTC. The chain links TRBV28 to TRBJ2-1; maybe TRBD1 (6 bases). The CDR3 has 15 residues. Trimming removed 6 bases from V and 5 bases from J, with 17 bases in between. Germline values: CDR1 MDHEN, CDR2 SYDVKM. The variable domain in full, completed from reference TRBV28 and TRBJ2-1, reads DVKVTQSSRYLVKRTGEKVFLECVQDMDHENMFWYRQDPGLGLRLIYFSYDVKMKEKGDIPEGYSVSREKKERFSLILESASTNQTSMYLCASSPPVQGNNEQFFGPGTRLTVL.

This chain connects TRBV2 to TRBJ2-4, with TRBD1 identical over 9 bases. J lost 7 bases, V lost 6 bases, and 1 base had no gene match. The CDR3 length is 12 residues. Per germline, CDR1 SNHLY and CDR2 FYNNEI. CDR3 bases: TGTGCCAGCAGGACAGGGGGGAACATTCAGTACTTC. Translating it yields CASRTGGNIQYF.

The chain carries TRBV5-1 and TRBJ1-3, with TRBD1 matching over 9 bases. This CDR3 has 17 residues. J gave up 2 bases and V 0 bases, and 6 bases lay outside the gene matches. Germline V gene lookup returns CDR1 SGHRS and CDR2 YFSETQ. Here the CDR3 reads CASSLEGTGKAGNTIYF. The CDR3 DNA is TGCGCCAGCAGCTTGGAAGGGACAGGGAAAGCTGGAAACACCATATATTTT.

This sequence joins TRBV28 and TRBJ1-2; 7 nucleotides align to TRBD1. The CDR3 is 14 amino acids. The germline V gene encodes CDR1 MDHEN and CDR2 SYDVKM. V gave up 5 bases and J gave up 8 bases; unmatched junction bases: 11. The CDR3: CASSLTTGTGGYTF. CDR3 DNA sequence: TGTGCCAGCAGTCTAACGACAGGGACGGGAGGCTACACCTTC.

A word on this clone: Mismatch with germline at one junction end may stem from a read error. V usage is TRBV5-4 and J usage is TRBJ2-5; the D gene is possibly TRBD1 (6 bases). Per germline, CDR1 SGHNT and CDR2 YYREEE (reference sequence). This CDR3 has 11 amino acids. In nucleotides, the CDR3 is TGTGCCAGCAGCGACCCCGAGGGGGAAAACTTC. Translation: CASSDPEGENF.

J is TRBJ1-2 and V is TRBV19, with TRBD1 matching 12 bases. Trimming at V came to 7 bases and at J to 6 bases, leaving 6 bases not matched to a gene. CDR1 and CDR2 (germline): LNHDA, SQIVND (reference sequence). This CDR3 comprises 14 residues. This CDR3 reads CASMGDRGQDGYTF. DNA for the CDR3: TGTGCCAGTATGGGGGACAGGGGGCAGGATGGCTACACCTTC.

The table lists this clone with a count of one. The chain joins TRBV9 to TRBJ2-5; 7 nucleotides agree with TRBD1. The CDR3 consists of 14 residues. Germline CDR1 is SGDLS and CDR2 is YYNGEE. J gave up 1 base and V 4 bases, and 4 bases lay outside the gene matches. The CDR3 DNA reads TGTGCCAGCAGCCAGGGGACAGTCCAAGAGACCCAGTACTTC. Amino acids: CASSQGTVQETQYF.

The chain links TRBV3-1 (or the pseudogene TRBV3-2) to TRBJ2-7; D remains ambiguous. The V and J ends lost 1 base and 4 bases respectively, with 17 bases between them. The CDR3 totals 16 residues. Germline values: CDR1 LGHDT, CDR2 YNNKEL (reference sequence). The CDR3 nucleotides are TGTGCCAGCAGCCAAGTCACTGCCCAACCATTATACGAGCAGTACTTC. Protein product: CASSQVTAQPLYEQYF.

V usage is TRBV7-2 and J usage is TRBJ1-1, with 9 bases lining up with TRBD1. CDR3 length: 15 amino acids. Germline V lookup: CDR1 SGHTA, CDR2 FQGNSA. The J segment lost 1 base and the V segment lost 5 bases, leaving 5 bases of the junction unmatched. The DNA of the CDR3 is TGTGCCAGCAGCCTCTGGACAGGGGAGAACACTGAAGCTTTCTTT. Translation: CASSLWTGENTEAFF.

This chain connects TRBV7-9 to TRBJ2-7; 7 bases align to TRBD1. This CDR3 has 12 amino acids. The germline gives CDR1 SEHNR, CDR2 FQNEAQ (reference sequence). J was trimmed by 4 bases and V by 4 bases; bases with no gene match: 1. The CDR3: CASSSTGYEQYF. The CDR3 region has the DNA TGTGCCAGCAGCTCGACAGGGTACGAGCAGTACTTC.

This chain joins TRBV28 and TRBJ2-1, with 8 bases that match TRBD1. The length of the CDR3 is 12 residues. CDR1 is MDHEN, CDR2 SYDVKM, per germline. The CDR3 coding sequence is TGTGGGACGCAGGGGGCGTTTAATGAGCAGTTCTTC. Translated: CGTQGAFNEQFF.

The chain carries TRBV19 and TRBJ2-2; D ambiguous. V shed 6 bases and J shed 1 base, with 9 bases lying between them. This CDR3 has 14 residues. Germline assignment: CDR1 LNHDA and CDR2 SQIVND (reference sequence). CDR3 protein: CASRVTRNTGELFF. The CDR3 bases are TGTGCCAGTAGGGTCACCAGGAACACCGGGGAGCTGTTTTTT.

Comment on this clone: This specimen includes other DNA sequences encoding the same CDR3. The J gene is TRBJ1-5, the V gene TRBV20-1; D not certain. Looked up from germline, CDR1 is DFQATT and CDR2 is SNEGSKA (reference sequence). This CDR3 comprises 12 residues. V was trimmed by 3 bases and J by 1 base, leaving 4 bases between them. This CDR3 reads CSASLSNQPQHF. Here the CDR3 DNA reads TGCAGTGCTAGTTTAAGCAATCAGCCCCAGCATTTT.

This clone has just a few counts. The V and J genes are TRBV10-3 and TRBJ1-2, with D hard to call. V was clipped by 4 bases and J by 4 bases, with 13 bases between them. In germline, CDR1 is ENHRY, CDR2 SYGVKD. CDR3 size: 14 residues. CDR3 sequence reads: CAISGPGNVYGYTF. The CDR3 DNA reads TGTGCCATCAGTGGTCCGGGGAACGTCTATGGCTACACCTTC.

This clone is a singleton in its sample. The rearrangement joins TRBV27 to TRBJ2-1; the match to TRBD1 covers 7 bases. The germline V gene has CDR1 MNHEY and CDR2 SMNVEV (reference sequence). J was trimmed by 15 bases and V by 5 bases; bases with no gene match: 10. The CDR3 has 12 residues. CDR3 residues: CASSPPQGDLFF. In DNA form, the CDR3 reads TGTGCCAGCAGTCCCCCGCAGGGGGATCTGTTCTTC.

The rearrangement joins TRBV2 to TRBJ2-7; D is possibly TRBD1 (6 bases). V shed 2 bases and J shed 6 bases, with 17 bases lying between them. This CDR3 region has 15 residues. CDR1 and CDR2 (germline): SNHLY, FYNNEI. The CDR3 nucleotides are TGTGCCAGCAGTGAAACGCCATGGATAGGGGGCGAGCAGTACTTC. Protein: CASSETPWIGGEQYF.

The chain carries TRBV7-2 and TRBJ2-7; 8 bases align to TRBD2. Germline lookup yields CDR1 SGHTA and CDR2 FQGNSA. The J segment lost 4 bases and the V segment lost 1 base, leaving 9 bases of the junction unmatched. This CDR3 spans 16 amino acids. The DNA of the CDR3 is TGTGCCAGCAGCTTAGTTTGGGTGAGCGGGGGATACGAGCAGTACTTC. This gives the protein CASSLVWVSGGYEQYF.

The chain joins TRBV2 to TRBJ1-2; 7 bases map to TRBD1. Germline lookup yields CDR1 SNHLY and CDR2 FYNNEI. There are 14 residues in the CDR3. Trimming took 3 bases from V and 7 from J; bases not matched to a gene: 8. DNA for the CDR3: TGTGCCAGCAGTGACTTGACAGGGAATGGTGGCTACACCTTC. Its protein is CASSDLTGNGGYTF.